This T cell receptor (beta chain) came from a study of blood T cell repertoires in COVID-19. Study background: Specimens from acute and convalescent COVID-19 originated in the United States, Italy and Spain. In each case, the material was cDNA or gDNA derived from T cells, B-cell-depleted T cells, or PBMCs.

Trimming left V 4 bases short and J 2 bases short, with 11 bases between. The CDR3 runs to 15 residues. The germline V gene has CDR1 WSHSY and CDR2 SAAADI. In the original processing: Estimates of nucleated cell counts were drawn from the amplification of reference gene primers. Assay: immunoSEQ multiplex PCR; the TCRdb copy retains only in-frame clones and omits some. Clone size and the V and J calls come from that table; the DNA yielded D and trimming. The table shows 80,000 to 100,000 clones, with 90% occurring only once. The specimen sequenced was peripheral blood. This chain links TRBV10-2 with TRBJ2-2; a weak D match, TRBD2 (6 bases). The TCR sequence derives from a man between 60 and 70 years old with acute or convalescent COVID-19. DNA of the CDR3: TGCGCCAGCAGTGTTAGTAGCGGAAACACCGGGGAGCTGTTTTTT. It encodes CASSVSSGNTGELFF.